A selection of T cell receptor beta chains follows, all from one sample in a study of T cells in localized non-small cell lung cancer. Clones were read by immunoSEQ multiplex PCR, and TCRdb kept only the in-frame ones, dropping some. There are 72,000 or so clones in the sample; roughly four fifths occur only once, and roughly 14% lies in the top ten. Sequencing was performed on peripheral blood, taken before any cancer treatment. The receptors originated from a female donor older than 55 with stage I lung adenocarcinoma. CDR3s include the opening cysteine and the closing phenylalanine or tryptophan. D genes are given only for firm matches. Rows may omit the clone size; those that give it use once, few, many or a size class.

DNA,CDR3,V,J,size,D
TGTGCCAGCAGCTTAGACGGCGGAAGCTCCTACAATGAGCAGTTCTTC,CASSLDGGSSYNEQFF,TRBV7-2,TRBJ2-1,-,-
TGTGCCAGTAGTATCTGGGGGGCCGGGGAGCTGTTTTTT,CASSIWGAGELFF,TRBV19,TRBJ2-2,-,-
TGTGCCAGCAGCTCGGGCGGAACCACCTACGAGCAGTACTTC,CASSSGGTTYEQYF,TRBV11-3,TRBJ2-7,-,-
TGTGCCAGCAGCTCACTACAGGGGGTAATGGCTGAAGCTTTCTTT,CASSSLQGVMAEAFF,TRBV7-9,TRBJ1-1,-,TRBD1
TGTGCCAGCTCGGTTGGACTAGCGGGTACCAACAATGAGCAGTTCTTC,CASSVGLAGTNNEQFF,TRBV18,TRBJ2-1,-,TRBD2
TGTGCCAGCAGTGAGGTAAATGAGCAGTTCTTC,CASSEVNEQFF,TRBV6-1,TRBJ2-1,-,-
TGTGCCAGCAGCAAAGTTCGGGAGTGCAACGAGCAGTACTTC,CASSKVRECNEQYF,TRBV21-1,TRBJ2-7,-,-
TGTGCCAGCAGATTACGGCCGGGGCCTGAAGCTTTCTTT,CASRLRPGPEAFF,TRBV6-5,TRBJ1-1,-,-
TGTGCCAGTAGTTTCCGTAGCGGGAGGATCACAGATACGCAGTATTTT,CASSFRSGRITDTQYF,TRBV19,TRBJ2-3,-,TRBD2
TGCGCCAGCAGCCCCGTCTACGAGCAGTACTTC,CASSPVYEQYF,TRBV5-1,TRBJ2-7,-,-
TGCGCCAGCAGCTTGGGGCTAGCGGGAGGGCCTTTTGCCAAAAACATTCAGTACTTC,CASSLGLAGGPFAKNIQYF,TRBV5-1,TRBJ2-4,-,TRBD2
TGTGCCAGCGGGGGACAGGGTCCGTACGAGCAGTACTTC,CASGGQGPYEQYF,TRBV2,TRBJ2-7,-,TRBD1
TGTGCCAGTACTCCAGGGGGCGTTCGGGATACGCAGTATTTT,CASTPGGVRDTQYF,TRBV19,TRBJ2-3,-,TRBD1
TGTGCCAGTAGCTATGGGACAGGCCGGTCTGGAAACACCATATATTTT,CASSYGTGRSGNTIYF,TRBV19,TRBJ1-3,-,TRBD1
TGTGCCAGCAGCCCAAAGGGTGGCTCTGGGGCCAACGTCCTGACTTTC,CASSPKGGSGANVLTF,TRBV5-6,TRBJ2-6,-,-
TGTGCCAGCAGGCTGACAGGGACTGACCCTCAAGAAGCTTTCTTT,CASRLTGTDPQEAFF,TRBV7-9,TRBJ1-1,-,TRBD1
TGTGCCAGCAGCCGTGGGACTAGCGGGAGGAGAATCGGGGAGCTGTTTTTT,CASSRGTSGRRIGELFF,TRBV5-4,TRBJ2-2,-,TRBD2
TGTGCCAGCAGCTATTCAGGGGGCTCAATGACGTATTTC,CASSYSGGSMTYF,TRBV13,TRBJ1-2,-,TRBD1
TGTGCCAGCAGCCCCGGGGGTCAAGAGACCCAGTACTTC,CASSPGGQETQYF,TRBV7-9,TRBJ2-5,-,-
TGTGCCACCAGCAGAGATCGTGGCTACGAGCAGTACTTC,CATSRDRGYEQYF,TRBV15,TRBJ2-7,once,-
TGTGCCAGCAGTCCCTTCCAGGGTTACTATGGCTACACCTTC,CASSPFQGYYGYTF,TRBV27,TRBJ1-2,-,-
TGTGCCAGCAGTCGATACAACACTGAAGCTTTCTTT,CASSRYNTEAFF,TRBV6-6,TRBJ1-1,-,-
TGTGCCAGTAGTATAGAAGGCGGCGGGATGGAGACCCAGTACTTC,CASSIEGGGMETQYF,TRBV19,TRBJ2-5,-,-
TGTGCCAGCAGCTTGACGGGAGTGTACAATGAGCAGTTCTTC,CASSLTGVYNEQFF,TRBV7-6,TRBJ2-1,-,-
TGTGCCAGCAGCCTTCTACCAACGGGCACCGGGGAGCTGTTTTTT,CASSLLPTGTGELFF,TRBV5-4,TRBJ2-2,-,-
TGTGCCAGCAGCTTAGAGACTAGCGCTATCACCGGGGAGCTGTTTTTT,CASSLETSAITGELFF,TRBV7-8,TRBJ2-2,-,TRBD2
TGTGCCATCAGGGCTGCTAAGGGACAAGAGACCCAGTACTTC,CAIRAAKGQETQYF,TRBV10-3,TRBJ2-5,-,-
TGTGCCAGCAGCTTGTTGACAGGGGGGTTAACTGAAGCTTTCTTT,CASSLLTGGLTEAFF,TRBV7-9,TRBJ1-1,-,TRBD1
TGCGCCAGCAGCTTGAGCAGTCCTAATGAAAAACTGTTTTTT,CASSLSSPNEKLFF,TRBV5-1,TRBJ1-4,-,-
TGTGCCAGCAGCCCTACGACGGGAGGGCCGGCGGTTGAGCAGTTCTTC,CASSPTTGGPAVEQFF,TRBV7-3,TRBJ2-1,-,TRBD2
TGTGCCAGCAGCCCTCAGGGGTTCAGGAACACTGAAGCTTTCTTT,CASSPQGFRNTEAFF,TRBV14,TRBJ1-1,-,-
TGTGCCAGCAGCTTGATGAAGGGCTCACCCCTCCACTTT,CASSLMKGSPLHF,TRBV5-8,TRBJ1-6,few,-
TGTGCCAGCAGCTTGTTCAGGGGAGGCGGGGAGCTGTTTTTT,CASSLFRGGGELFF,TRBV5-4,TRBJ2-2,-,-
TGTGCCAGCAGCTTAGAGGGAGGGAACACTGAAGCTTTCTTT,CASSLEGGNTEAFF,TRBV13,TRBJ1-1,few,-
TGTGCCAGCAGTACCGGGACGCGGGCGTGGGACGAGCAGTACTTC,CASSTGTRAWDEQYF,TRBV5-6,TRBJ2-7,-,-
TGTGCCAGCAGCGGGTGGGCGAGCGAGGGTGAGCAGTTCTTC,CASSGWASEGEQFF,TRBV5-8,TRBJ2-1,-,-
TGCAGCGTTGAAGTAGGGGTAGAGACCCAGTACTTC,CSVEVGVETQYF,TRBV29-1,TRBJ2-5,-,-
TGTGCCAGCAGCCTAGGACTAGCGGGATGGTCAGATACGCAGTATTTT,CASSLGLAGWSDTQYF,TRBV7-3,TRBJ2-3,once,TRBD2
TGCGCCAGCAGCTTAGGGGGGAGCTCCTATAATTCACCCCTCCACTTT,CASSLGGSSYNSPLHF,TRBV5-1,TRBJ1-6,-,-
TGCGCCAGCAGCTTGGATTCTAGCGGGATGTCAGATACGCAGTATTTT,CASSLDSSGMSDTQYF,TRBV5-1,TRBJ2-3,-,TRBD2
TGCGCCAGCAGCTTGGGTTCTAGGGCGGGTGAAAAACTGTTTTTT,CASSLGSRAGEKLFF,TRBV5-1,TRBJ1-4,-,-
TGCGCCAGCAGCGGTGGAAACACCATATATTTT,CASSGGNTIYF,TRBV5-1,TRBJ1-3,-,-
TGTGCCAGCACCCAGCTAGCCGGTCAGCCCCAGCATTTT,CASTQLAGQPQHF,TRBV6-5,TRBJ1-5,-,-
TGTGCCAGCAGCGGAAGGAACTACGAGCAGTGCTTC,CASSGRNYEQCF,TRBV2,TRBJ2-7,-,-
TGTGCCAGCAGCCAAGGCGGGTCTGAGGTCGGCTCAGGGTTCACTGAAGCTTTCTTT,CASSQGGSEVGSGFTEAFF,TRBV14,TRBJ1-1,-,-
TGTGCCAGCTCACCGTCGACAGGGGTGGGTGAGCAGTTCTTC,CASSPSTGVGEQFF,TRBV18,TRBJ2-1,-,TRBD1
TGTGCCAGCTCAACGGGACAGGCAGAGCCCTATGAAAAACTGTTTTTT,CASSTGQAEPYEKLFF,TRBV18,TRBJ1-4,-,TRBD1
TGTGCCAGCAGTTCCCGGGACTCTAGGGGGTTC,CASSSRDSRGF,TRBV6-5,TRBJ2-7,-,-
TGTGCCAGCAGCCGCCCCCGGGGTGAGACCCAGTACTTC,CASSRPRGETQYF,TRBV11-2,TRBJ2-5,-,-
TGTGCCAGCAGGACCGGGACTCAGTACAATGAGCAGTTCTTC,CASRTGTQYNEQFF,TRBV2,TRBJ2-1,-,-
TGTGCCAGCAGTGAAGGCGGGGGGTACAATGAGCAGTTCTTC,CASSEGGGYNEQFF,TRBV6-4,TRBJ2-1,-,TRBD2
TGTGCCAGCAGCTCGGGAGGAGGAAGGAACACTGAAGCTTTCTTT,CASSSGGGRNTEAFF,TRBV7-3,TRBJ1-1,-,-
TGTGCCAGCAGCGAAGGCCGCTCGACAGGGAATGGCTACACCTTC,CASSEGRSTGNGYTF,TRBV6-1,TRBJ1-2,-,TRBD1
TGTGCCAGCAGCTTACAACGCGTTTCCTACGAGCAGTACTTC,CASSLQRVSYEQYF,TRBV11-3,TRBJ2-7,-,-
TGTGCCAGCAGCCCCGGCACCTTCGGCTCTGGAAACACCATATATTTT,CASSPGTFGSGNTIYF,TRBV5-8,TRBJ1-3,-,-
TGTGCCAGCAAGGACAGCTTTCTTTACAATGAGCAGTTCTTC,CASKDSFLYNEQFF,TRBV2,TRBJ2-1,-,-
TGTGCCAGTAGTATACAGGGAGACGGAAACACCATATATTTT,CASSIQGDGNTIYF,TRBV19,TRBJ1-3,-,-
TGCGCCAGCAGTGAGAACCCCACAGATACGCAGTATTTT,CASSENPTDTQYF,TRBV10-1,TRBJ2-3,-,-